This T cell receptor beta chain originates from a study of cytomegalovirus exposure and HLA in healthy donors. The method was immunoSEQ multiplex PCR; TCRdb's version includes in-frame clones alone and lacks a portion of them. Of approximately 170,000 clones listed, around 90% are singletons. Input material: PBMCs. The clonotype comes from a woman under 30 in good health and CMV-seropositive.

CDR3 nucleotides: TGTGCCAGCAACCCAGGGGGGCAGGTTAACTATGGCTACACCTTC. This gives the protein CASNPGGQVNYGYTF. V usage is TRBV7-2 and J usage is TRBJ1-2, with TRBD1 matching 7 bases. Trimming removed 7 bases from V and 1 base from J; junction bases left unmatched: 9. Germline CDR1 reads SGHTA; CDR2 reads FQGNSA. The CDR3 loop spans 15 amino acids.